Detailed here is one T cell receptor beta chain. Which antigen it targets is not known. Per-base quality was not reported, and no clone a single base away is much larger than it. This sample was included in a study of blood T cell repertoires in COVID-19 (TCRdb year 2020). In the study overall: Samples from collaborators originated in the United States, Italy and Spain and spanned both the acute and convalescent phases of COVID-19. The material from the prospective study consisted of cDNA or gDNA derived from T cells, B-cell-depleted T cells, or PBMCs. Subjects who had been exposed to COVID-19, were actively infected with it, or had recovered from it provided the deeply sampled blood TCRbeta repertoires that made up the dataset. A freely available public database, intended as a resource for researchers studying the immune response to SARS-CoV-2, is where the repertoires were released. Samples were obtained from the ongoing ImmuneRACE study (first 160 participants) and from 1,200 or so subjects provided by 6 global collaborators. A de-identified subject ID, COVID-19 status, age in years and sex were almost always included in the sample metadata. Where available, HLA class I and class II types were obtained from metadata supplied by the sample provider rather than from assay-based typing. What the study reported, not specific to this receptor: Clinical and demographic metadata were provided uncurated, with the amount varying by source and participant.

Via the germline V gene, CDR1 is SQVTM and CDR2 ANQGSEA. Germline trimming: 2 bases from V, 3 bases from J; junction bases outside gene matches: 9. The CDR3 sequence holds 16 residues, the cysteine and phenylalanine included. Here the CDR3 DNA is all that survives: 48 bases in frame from base 1. Participants in the prospective study were enrolled through a virtual design, were aged roughly 18 to 90 years, and lived in 24 United States geographic areas. In the prospective study, cohorts were assigned on the basis of participant-reported clinical history obtained from a screening survey and a study questionnaire. Recovered participants in ImmuneRACE Cohort 3 were defined by two consecutive negative NP/OP PCR tests, clearance by a healthcare professional, or resolution of symptoms. In the prospective study, mobile phlebotomists collected whole blood, serum and a nasopharyngeal or oropharyngeal swab from each participant. Prospective study participants could optionally give additional blood draws and questionnaires over an approximately two-month period. Before DNA extraction, prospective study blood samples were shipped either frozen or at room temperature.

TCRbeta CDR3 regions were amplified from genomic DNA by means of the immunoSEQ Assay, a bias-controlled multiplex PCR. In the paper's pipeline: Within the assay, amplification of reference gene primers was used to estimate how many nucleated cells each sample contained. To quantify the absolute abundance of each unique TCRbeta CDR3 rearrangement, sequence reads were collapsed and filtered. For each sample, productive Simpson clonality was calculated by taking the square root of Simpson's diversity index across productive rearrangements. Here the immuneACCESS table is served through TCRdb, limited to in-frame sequences with V and J called. Missing clones are a known gap in these copies; in checked studies unresolved V genes cover under half, and the rest lacks a known reason. V, J and clone size reflect that table, while D and trimming were determined from the DNA. For this sample the table gives about 220,000 clones, of which around 84% were detected only once. In total, the top ten clones hold approximately 6.6% of the sample.

This receptor was taken from a woman between 40 and 50 years old who had recovered from COVID-19. The sequenced sample was PBMCs or T cells enriched from blood (not recorded which). The chain is encoded by TRBV29-1 joined to TRBJ2-3; TRBD2 matches 9 bases in the middle. The CDR3 region has the sequence CSVESAGGLPTDTQYF. The DNA sequence follows: TGCAGCGTTGAATCGGCGGGAGGGCTCCCAACAGATACGCAGTATTTT.